The rows below give T cell receptor beta chains drawn from one sample of a study of cytomegalovirus exposure and HLA in healthy donors. TCRdb keeps only in-frame clones here, not all; method: immunoSEQ multiplex PCR. This sample has some 140,000 clones; roughly 77% occur once, and the top ten carry approximately 3%. The sample taken for sequencing was PBMCs. These receptors came from a female donor in good health and CMV-seronegative. Both conserved end residues are part of each CDR3. D genes are given only for firm matches.

v_gene	j_gene	d_gene	CDR3aa	CDR3nt
TRBV19	TRBJ2-1	TRBD2	CASSPGTSGVNEQFF	TGTGCCAGTAGTCCCGGGACTAGCGGGGTCAATGAGCAGTTCTTC
TRBV21-1	TRBJ2-3	-	CASTPQGGSTDTQYF	TGTGCCAGCACCCCACAGGGGGGAAGCACAGATACGCAGTATTTT
TRBV11-3	TRBJ2-5	TRBD2	CASSLGGTSLETQYF	TGTGCCAGCAGCTTAGGGGGGACTAGTTTGGAGACCCAGTACTTC
TRBV14	TRBJ1-2	-	CASSQEAILGEYGYTF	TGTGCCAGCAGCCAAGAGGCAATTCTGGGAGAGTATGGCTACACCTTC
TRBV7-3	TRBJ2-5	-	CASSLAHGETQYF	TGTGCCAGCAGCTTAGCCCACGGGGAGACCCAGTACTTC
TRBV11-2	TRBJ1-1	-	CASSLETRREAFF	TGTGCCAGCAGCTTAGAGACACGCCGTGAAGCTTTCTTT
TRBV7-8	TRBJ2-4	-	CASSSPGNIQYF	TGTGCCAGCAGCTCCCCGGGAAACATTCAGTACTTC
TRBV6-5	TRBJ1-1	TRBD1	CASRQDRGVNTEAFF	TGTGCCAGCCGCCAGGACAGGGGAGTAAACACTGAAGCTTTCTTT
TRBV13	TRBJ2-2	-	CASSLSVPGELFF	TGTGCCAGCAGCTTATCGGTCCCCGGGGAGCTGTTTTTT
TRBV28	TRBJ1-1	-	CASSFRGNTEAFF	TGTGCCAGCAGTTTTCGCGGGAACACTGAAGCTTTCTTT
TRBV30	TRBJ2-2	TRBD2	CACLTSGRDTGELFF	TGTGCCTGCCTGACTAGCGGGAGGGACACCGGGGAGCTGTTTTTT
TRBV4-1	TRBJ2-7	TRBD2	CASSHLAGGTYEQYF	TGCGCCAGCAGCCATTTAGCGGGGGGAACCTACGAGCAGTACTTC
TRBV7-2	TRBJ1-6	-	CASSLGPGNNSPLHF	TGTGCCAGCAGCTTAGGTCCAGGGAATAATTCACCCCTCCACTTT
TRBV7-9	TRBJ2-7	TRBD1	CASNRGVEREQYF	TGTGCCAGCAACAGGGGGGTCGAACGCGAGCAGTACTTC
TRBV6-4	TRBJ2-3	TRBD1	CASSPHPGGNADTQYF	TGTGCCAGCAGTCCCCATCCAGGGGGCAACGCAGATACGCAGTATTTT
TRBV29-1	TRBJ2-7	TRBD2	CSGTSGGPYEQYF	TGCAGCGGGACTAGCGGGGGGCCTTACGAGCAGTACTTC
TRBV11-3	TRBJ2-1	TRBD1	CASSPGTAYNEQFF	TGTGCCAGCAGCCCGGGGACAGCCTACAATGAGCAGTTCTTC
TRBV7-2	TRBJ1-1	TRBD1	CASSSSGQGGAEAFF	TGTGCCAGCAGCTCATCGGGACAGGGGGGCGCTGAAGCTTTCTTT
TRBV9	TRBJ2-1	TRBD2	CASSVPRASGSKDEQFF	TGTGCCAGCAGCGTACCCCGGGCTAGCGGGAGTAAGGATGAGCAGTTCTTC
TRBV19	TRBJ2-1	-	CASRSPSGPGYNEQFF	TGTGCCAGTAGGAGTCCAAGCGGGCCTGGGTACAATGAGCAGTTCTTC